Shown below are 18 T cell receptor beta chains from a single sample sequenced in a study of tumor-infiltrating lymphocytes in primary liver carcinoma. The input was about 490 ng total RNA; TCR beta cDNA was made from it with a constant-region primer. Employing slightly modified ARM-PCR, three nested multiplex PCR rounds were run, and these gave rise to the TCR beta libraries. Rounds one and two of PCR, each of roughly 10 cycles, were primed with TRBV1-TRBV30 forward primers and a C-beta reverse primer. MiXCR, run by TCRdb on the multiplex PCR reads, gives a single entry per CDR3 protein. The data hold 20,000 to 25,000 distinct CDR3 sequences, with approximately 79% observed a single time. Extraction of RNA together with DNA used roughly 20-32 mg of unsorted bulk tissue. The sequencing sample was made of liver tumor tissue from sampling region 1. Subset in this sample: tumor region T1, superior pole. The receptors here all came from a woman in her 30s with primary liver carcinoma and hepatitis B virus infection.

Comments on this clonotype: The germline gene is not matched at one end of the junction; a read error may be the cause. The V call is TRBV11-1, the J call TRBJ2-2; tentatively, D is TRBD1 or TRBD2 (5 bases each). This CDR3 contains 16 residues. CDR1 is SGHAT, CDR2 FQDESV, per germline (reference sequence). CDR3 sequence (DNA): TGTGCCAGCAGCTTATTGGGGGTTACGAACACGGGGGAGCTGTTTTTT. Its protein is CASSLLGVTNTGELFF. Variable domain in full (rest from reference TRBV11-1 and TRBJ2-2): EAEVAQSPRYKITEKSQAVAFWCDPISGHATLYWYRQILGQGPELLVQFQDESVVDDSQLPKDRFSAERLKGVDSTLKIQPAELGDSAMYLCASSLLGVTNTGELFFGEGSRLTVL.

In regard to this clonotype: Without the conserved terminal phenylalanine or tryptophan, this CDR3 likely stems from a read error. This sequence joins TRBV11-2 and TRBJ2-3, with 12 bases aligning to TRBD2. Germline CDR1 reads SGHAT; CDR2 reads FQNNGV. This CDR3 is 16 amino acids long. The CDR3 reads CAGSAGLAGTVDTQYL. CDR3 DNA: TGTGCCGGCAGCGCGGGACTAGCGGGTACTGTTGATACGCAGTATTTA.

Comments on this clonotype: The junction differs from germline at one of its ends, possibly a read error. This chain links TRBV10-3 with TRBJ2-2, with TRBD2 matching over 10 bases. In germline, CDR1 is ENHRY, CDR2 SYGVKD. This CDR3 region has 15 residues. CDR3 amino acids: CAIKAGGPYNRERFF. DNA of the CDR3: TGTGCCATCAAAGCGGGAGGGCCGTACAACCGGGAGCGGTTTTTT.

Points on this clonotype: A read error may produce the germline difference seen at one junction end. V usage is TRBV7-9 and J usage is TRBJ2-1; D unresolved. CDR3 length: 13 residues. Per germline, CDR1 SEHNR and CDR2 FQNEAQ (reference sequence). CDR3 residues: CASSAKSWFERFF. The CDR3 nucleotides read TGTGCCAGCAGCGCCAAAAGCTGGTTTGAGCGGTTCTTC.

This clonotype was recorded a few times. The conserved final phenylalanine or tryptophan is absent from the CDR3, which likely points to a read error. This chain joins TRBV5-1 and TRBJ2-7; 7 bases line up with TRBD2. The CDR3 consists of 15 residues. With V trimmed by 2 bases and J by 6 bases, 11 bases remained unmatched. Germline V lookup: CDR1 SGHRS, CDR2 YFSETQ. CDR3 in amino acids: CASSFSSGDTCEQYI. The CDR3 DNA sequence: TGCGCCAGCAGCTTCTCTAGCGGCGATACCTGCGAGCAGTACATC.

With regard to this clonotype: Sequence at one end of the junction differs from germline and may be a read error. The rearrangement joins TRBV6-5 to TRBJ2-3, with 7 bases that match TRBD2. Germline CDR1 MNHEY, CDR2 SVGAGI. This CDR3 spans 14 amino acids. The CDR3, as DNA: TGTGCCAGCAACGAAGCGGGAACTCAAGATGCGCAGTATTTT. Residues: CASNEAGTQDAQYF.

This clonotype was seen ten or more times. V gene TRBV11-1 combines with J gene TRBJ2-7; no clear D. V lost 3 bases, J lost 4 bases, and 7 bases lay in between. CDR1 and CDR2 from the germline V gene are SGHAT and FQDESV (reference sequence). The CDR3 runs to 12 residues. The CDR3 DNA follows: TGTGCCAGCAGCTTCATGGGTTACGAGCAGTACTTC. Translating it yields CASSFMGYEQYF.

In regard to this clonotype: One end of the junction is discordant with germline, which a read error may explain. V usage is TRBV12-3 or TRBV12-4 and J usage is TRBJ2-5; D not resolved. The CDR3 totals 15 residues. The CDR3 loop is CASSTYTGSEESQYF. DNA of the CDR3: TGTGCCAGCAGCACCTACACCGGAAGCGAAGAGAGCCAGTACTTC.

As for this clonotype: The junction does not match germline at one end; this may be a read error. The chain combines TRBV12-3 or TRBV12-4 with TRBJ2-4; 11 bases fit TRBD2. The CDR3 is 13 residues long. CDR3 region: CASSLAGGFIQYF. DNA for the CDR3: TGTGCCAGCAGCTTAGCGGGGGGGTTCATTCAGTACTTC.

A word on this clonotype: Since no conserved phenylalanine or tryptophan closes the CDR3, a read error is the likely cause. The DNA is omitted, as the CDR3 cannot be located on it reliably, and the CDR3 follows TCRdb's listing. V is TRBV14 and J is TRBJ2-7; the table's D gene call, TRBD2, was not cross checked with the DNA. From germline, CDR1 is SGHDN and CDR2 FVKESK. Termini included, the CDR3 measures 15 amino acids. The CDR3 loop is CASGQAAGTDYEQYL.

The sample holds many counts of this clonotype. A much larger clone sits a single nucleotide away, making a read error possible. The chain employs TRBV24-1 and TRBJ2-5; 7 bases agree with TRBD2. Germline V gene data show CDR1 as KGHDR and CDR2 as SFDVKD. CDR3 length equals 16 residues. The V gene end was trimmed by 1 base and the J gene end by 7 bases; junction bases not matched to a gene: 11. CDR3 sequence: CATSDFQSGAKGTQYF. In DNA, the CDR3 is TGTGCCACCAGTGATTTCCAAAGCGGGGCTAAAGGGACCCAGTACTTC.

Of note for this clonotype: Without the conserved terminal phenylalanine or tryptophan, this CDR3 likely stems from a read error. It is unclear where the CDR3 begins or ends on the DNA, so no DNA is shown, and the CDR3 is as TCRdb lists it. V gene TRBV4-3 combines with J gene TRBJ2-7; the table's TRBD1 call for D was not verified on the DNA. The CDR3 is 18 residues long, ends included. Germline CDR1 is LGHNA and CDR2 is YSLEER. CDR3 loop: CASSQAVTGGHIYYEQYL.

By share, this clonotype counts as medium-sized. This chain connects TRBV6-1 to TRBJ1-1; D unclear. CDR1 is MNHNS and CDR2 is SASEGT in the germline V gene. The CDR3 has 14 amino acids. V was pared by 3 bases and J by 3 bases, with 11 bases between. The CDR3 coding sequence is TGTGCCAGCAGTGAGTACTCCCCTTACACTGAAGCTTTCTTT. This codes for CASSEYSPYTEAFF.

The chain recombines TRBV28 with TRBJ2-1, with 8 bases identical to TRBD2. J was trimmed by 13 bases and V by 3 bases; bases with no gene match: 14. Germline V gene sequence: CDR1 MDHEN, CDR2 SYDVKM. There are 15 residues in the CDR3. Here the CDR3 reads CASSFVVAGRNYQFF. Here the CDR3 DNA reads TGTGCCAGCAGTTTCGTGGTAGCGGGACGCAATTATCAGTTCTTC.

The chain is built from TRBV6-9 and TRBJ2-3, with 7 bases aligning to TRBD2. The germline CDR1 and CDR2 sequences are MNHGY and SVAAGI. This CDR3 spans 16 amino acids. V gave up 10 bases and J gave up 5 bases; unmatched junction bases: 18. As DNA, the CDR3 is TGTGCCAACAGCAGCTCTCACGGGAGGACCAGAGATACGCAGTATTTT. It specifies CANSSSHGRTRDTQYF.

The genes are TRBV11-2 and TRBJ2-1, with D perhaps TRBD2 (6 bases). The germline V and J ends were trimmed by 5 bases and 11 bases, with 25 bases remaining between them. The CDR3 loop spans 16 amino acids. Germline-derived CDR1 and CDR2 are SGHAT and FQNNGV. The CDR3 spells CASSTSLVGGYDKQFF. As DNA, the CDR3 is TGTGCCAGCAGCACCTCTCTAGTGGGAGGATACGATAAGCAGTTCTTC.

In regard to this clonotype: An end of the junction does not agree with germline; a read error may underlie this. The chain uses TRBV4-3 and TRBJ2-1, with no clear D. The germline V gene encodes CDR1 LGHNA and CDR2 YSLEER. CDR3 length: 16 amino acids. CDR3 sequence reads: CASSRDAGSSYNVQFF. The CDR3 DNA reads TGCGCCAGCAGCCGAGATGCTGGAAGCTCCTATAATGTGCAGTTCTTC.

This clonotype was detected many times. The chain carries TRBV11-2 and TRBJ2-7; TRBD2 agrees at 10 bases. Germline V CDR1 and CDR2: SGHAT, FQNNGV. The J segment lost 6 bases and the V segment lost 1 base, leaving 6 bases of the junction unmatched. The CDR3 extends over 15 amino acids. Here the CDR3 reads CASSLGPSGSSEQYF. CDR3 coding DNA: TGTGCCAGCAGCTTAGGTCCTAGCGGGAGTTCCGAGCAGTACTTC.